This T cell receptor beta chain was obtained from a study of T cells in Graves' hyperthyroidism and ophthalmopathy (dated by TCRdb to about 2019). Context from the whole study: Peripheral blood samples were taken at initial diagnosis, before any treatment was given. To identify TCR V-J signatures that set the groups apart, the researchers used a discovery cohort of 90 to 100 patients, made up of under 45 with Graves' ophthalmopathy and some 55 with stable Graves' hyperthyroidism. An independent validation cohort of 18 to 20 hyperthyroidism patients and 17 patients who later progressed to ophthalmopathy tested prospective prediction of ophthalmopathy. The approximately 100 discovery patients were randomly divided into training and test sets at a 7:3 ratio. Thyroid tissue and blood T-cell repertoires from about six Graves' hyperthyroidism patients were also compared in the study. After sampling, hyperthyroidism patients received methimazole starting at 30 mg daily, and ophthalmopathy patients received high-dose intravenous methylprednisolone. The paper reports TCR Vbeta CDR3 sequencing of some 140 peripheral blood samples: approximately 41 ophthalmopathy, fewer than 85 hyperthyroidism and 17 progressor patients. What the research found in general, with its limitations: Most expanded thyroid clonotypes (frequency above 0.001) were also detected in blood, suggesting blood repertoires may reflect thyroid immune responses. No statistical method was used to fix the sample size in advance, and group allocation was not hidden from the investigators. A 13 V-J signature model separated ophthalmopathy from stable hyperthyroidism, with around 91% sensitivity and 81% to 83% specificity in cross-validation and 80%/75% in testing. In validation, the model predicted progression to ophthalmopathy a median of about 6.8 months before onset, with about 70% sensitivity and more than 72% specificity.

A patient counted as having stable Graves' hyperthyroidism if no progression to ophthalmopathy occurred over 18 months of follow-up. Hyperthyroidism patients were newly diagnosed, had a disease duration of under 2 months, and were aged 18 to 65 years. Exclusion was applied to patients with uncontrolled infections, other autoimmune diseases, pregnancy or lactation. Clinical symptoms, serum thyroxine and TRAb, thyroid ultrasound, and orbital computed tomography formed the basis for the diagnoses. PBMCs were isolated from about 9.2 ml of fresh peripheral blood by Ficoll-Paque density gradient centrifugation. Total RNA was extracted using Trizol reagent, and RNA quality was assessed on an Agilent 2100 Bioanalyzer. TCR beta CDR3 regions were amplified from RNA transcripts. The TCR CDR3 was subjected to a first round of RT-PCR using the HTBI primer set and the Qiagen OneStep RT-PCR kit. The libraries were constructed in a second round of multiplex PCR and then size-selected and purified. Paired-end sequencing of the libraries was performed with 100 bp reads on an Illumina HiSeq2000. Per the authors' processing: SOAPnuke was used to process the raw data, with reads discarded if the reads contained adapters or uncalled bases, had a mean Phred below 15, or lacked an exact constant-primer or identifier match. COPE v1.2.5 was used to merge the high-quality paired reads, and each unique nucleotide sequence was defined as a clonotype. Clonotypes were aligned to IMGT TRBV, TRBD and TRBJ reference segments using MiTCR v1.1. Only V-J combinations with frequency above 0.0001, covering roughly 99% of repertoires, were analysed. A TCS score was defined as the ratio of F50 (clonal expansion) to E x V (chaos), with BLOSUM62-based TCRdist applied between CDR3 peptides within each V-J. Welch's t-statistics and random forest reduced fewer than 550 V-J features to around 14, which were used in a naive Bayes classifier (R e1071). The public reads were quality trimmed at Q25 with fastp and then assembled into clones with MiXCR by TCRdb, keeping productive beta chains. Rows are combined by CDR3 protein, so each entry shows the most common genes and DNA. These V and J calls rely on TCRdb rather than the paper's analysis. This sample has hundreds of thousands of distinct CDR3 sequences in its table, and 15% to 19% of those were observed once. 13% to 15% of the sample rests with the top ten.

This clonotype has only a few counts. No antigen is known for it. The input lacks base qualities; no much larger clone sits a single base away. Based on the germline V gene, the CDR1 and CDR2 sequences are SQVTM and ANQGSEA. V is trimmed back by 5 bases and J by 10 bases, and the junction contains 6 bases that no gene match accounts for. Measured from the cysteine to the phenylalanine, the CDR3 is 13 residues long. The CDR3 DNA has 39 bases and is translated from base 1. This TCR derives from a woman aged 18-29 years with Graves' hyperthyroidism. Sequences were obtained from blood. This sequence uses TRBV29-1 and TRBJ1-6; the junction holds 9 bases that match TRBD1. The nucleotides read TGCAGCGTTCGACAGGGGGTTTCGTCACCCCTCCACTTT. Its protein is CSVRQGVSSPLHF.